The TCR beta chain under discussion was sequenced for a study of identifying expanded T cells in peripheral blood. Libraries were prepared by immunoSEQ multiplex PCR; TCRdb keeps only in-frame clonotypes and omits some of them. This table has 120,000 or so clones, approximately 88% appearing once. V was trimmed by 2 bases and J by 4 bases, leaving 15 bases between them. This CDR3 is built from 16 residues. CDR1 and CDR2 (germline): LNHNV, YYDKDF (reference sequence). The rearrangement links TRBV15 to TRBJ2-1; no clear D. The origin of this receptor is a person aged 18 to 70 in good health. The specimen sequenced was blood. This chain's CDR3 is CATSRSRQNMYNEQFF. CDR3 DNA sequence: TGTGCCACCAGCAGATCGCGGCAAAATATGTACAATGAGCAGTTCTTC.